This T cell receptor (beta chain) originates from a study of control samples from healthy donors and cancer patients. Per the germline V gene, CDR1 is SEHNR and CDR2 is FQNEAQ (reference sequence). This CDR3 region has 13 residues. The V and J ends lost 1 base and 4 bases respectively, with 7 bases between them. Assay used: immunoSEQ multiplex PCR; TCRdb lists only in-frame clones, some missing. The sample records around 180,000 clones, 91% being singletons. The chain employs TRBV7-9 and TRBJ1-2; no clear D. This receptor was identified in a woman aged 40 to 55 in good health. Sample: blood. In DNA form, the CDR3 reads TGTGCCAGCAGCTTAGGGGCGTTCTATGGCTACACCTTC. The encoded protein is CASSLGAFYGYTF.